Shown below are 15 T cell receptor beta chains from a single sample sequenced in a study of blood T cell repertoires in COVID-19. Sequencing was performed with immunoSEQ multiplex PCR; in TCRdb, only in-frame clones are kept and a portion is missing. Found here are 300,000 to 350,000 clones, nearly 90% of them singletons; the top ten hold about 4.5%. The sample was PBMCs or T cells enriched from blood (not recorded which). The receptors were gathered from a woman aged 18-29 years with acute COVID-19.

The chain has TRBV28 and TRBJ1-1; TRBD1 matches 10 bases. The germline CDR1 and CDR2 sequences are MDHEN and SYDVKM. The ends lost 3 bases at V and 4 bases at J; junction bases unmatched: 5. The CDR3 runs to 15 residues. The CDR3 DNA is TGTGCCAGCAGTTTGTCGGGACAGGGGATCACTGAAGCTTTCTTT. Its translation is CASSLSGQGITEAFF.

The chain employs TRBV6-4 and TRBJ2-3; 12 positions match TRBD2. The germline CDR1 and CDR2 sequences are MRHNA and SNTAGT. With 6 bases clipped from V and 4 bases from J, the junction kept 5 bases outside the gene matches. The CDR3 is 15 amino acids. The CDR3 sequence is CASSSGLAGSDTQYF. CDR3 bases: TGTGCCAGCAGCTCGGGACTAGCGGGCTCAGATACGCAGTATTTT.

The DNA of the CDR3 is TGCGCCAGCAGCCCCCGGGTTAGCGCCCAAGGAGAGACCCAGTACTTC. Its translation is CASSPRVSAQGETQYF. V gene TRBV5-1 combines with J gene TRBJ2-5; possibly TRBD2 for D (5 bases). Per germline, CDR1 SGHRS and CDR2 YFSETQ. V lost 4 bases, J lost 4 bases, and 20 bases lay in between. The CDR3 is 16 amino acids.

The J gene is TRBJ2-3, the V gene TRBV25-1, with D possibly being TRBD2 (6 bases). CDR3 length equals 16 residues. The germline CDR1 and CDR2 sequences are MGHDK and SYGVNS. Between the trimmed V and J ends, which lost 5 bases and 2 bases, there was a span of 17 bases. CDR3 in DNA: TGTGCCAGCAGTTCCGAATGGGGCGGGAACACAGATACGCAGTATTTT. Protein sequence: CASSSEWGGNTDTQYF.

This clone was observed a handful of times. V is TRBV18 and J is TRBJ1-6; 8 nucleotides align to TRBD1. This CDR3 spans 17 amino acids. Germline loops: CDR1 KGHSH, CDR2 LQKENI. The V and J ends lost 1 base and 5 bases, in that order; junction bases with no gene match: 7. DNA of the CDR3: TGTGCCAGCTCACCACGCGGGGGACAGGATGATAATTCACCCCTCCACTTT. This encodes CASSPRGGQDDNSPLHF.

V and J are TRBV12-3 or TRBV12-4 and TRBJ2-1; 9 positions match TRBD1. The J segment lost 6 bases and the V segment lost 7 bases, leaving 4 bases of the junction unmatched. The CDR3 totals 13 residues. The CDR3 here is CASTRTGVNEQFF. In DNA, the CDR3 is TGTGCCAGCACCCGGACAGGGGTCAATGAGCAGTTCTTC.

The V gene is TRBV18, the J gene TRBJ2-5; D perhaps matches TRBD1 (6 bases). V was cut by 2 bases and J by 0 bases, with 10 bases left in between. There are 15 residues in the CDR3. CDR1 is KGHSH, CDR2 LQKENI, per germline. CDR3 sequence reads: CASSPFRTDQETQYF. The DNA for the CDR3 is TGTGCCAGCTCACCATTCAGGACAGACCAAGAGACCCAGTACTTC.

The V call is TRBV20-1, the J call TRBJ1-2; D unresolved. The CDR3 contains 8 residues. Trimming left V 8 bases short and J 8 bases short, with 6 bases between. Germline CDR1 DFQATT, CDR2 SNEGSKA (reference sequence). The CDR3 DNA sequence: TGCAGTCCGCGGGGCTACACCTTC. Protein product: CSPRGYTF.

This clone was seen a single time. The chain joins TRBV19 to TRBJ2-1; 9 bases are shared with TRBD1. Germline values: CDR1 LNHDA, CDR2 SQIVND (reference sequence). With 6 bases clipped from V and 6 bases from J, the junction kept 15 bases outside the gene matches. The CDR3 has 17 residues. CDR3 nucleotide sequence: TGTGCCAGTAGCCCCCGGGACAGGGTAACGGGTCTCAATGAGCAGTTCTTC. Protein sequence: CASSPRDRVTGLNEQFF. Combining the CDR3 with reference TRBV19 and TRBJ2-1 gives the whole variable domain DGGITQSPKYLFRKEGQNVTLSCEQNLNHDAMYWYRQDPGQGLRLIYYSQIVNDFQKGDIAEGYSVSREKKESFPLTVTSAQKNPTAFYLCASSPRDRVTGLNEQFFGPGTRLTVL.

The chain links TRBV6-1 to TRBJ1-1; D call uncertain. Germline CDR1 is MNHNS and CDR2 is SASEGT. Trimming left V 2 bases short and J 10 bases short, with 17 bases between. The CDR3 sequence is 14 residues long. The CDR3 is CASSENLWRDGAFF. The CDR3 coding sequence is TGTGCCAGCAGTGAAAACCTGTGGAGGGATGGAGCTTTCTTT.

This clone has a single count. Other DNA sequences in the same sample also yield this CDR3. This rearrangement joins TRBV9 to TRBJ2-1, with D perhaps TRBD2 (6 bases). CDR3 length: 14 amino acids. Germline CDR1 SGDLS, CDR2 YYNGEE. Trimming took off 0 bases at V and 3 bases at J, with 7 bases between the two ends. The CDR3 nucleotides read TGTGCCAGCAGCGTAGGGGGACTCTACAATGAGCAGTTCTTC. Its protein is CASSVGGLYNEQFF.

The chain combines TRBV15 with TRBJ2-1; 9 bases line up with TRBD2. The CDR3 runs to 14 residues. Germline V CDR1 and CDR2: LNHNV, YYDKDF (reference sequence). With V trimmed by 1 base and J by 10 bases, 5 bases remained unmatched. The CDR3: CATSRVTGLAEQFF. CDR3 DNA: TGTGCCACCAGCAGAGTTACAGGACTAGCGGAGCAGTTCTTC.

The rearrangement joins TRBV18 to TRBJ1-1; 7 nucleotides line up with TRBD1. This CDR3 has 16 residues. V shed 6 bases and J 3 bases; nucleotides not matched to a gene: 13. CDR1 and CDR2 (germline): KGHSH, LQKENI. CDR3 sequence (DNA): TGTGCCAGCTCGCGGACAGGCCCCTCTGTGGACACTGAAGCTTTCTTT. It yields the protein CASSRTGPSVDTEAFF.

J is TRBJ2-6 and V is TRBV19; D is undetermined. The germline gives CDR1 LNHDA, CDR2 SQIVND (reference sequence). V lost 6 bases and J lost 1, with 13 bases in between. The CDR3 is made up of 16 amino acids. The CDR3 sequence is CASSETIGSGANVLTF. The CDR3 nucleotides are TGTGCCAGTAGCGAGACAATAGGTTCTGGGGCCAACGTCCTGACTTTC. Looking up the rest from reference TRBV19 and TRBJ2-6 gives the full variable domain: DGGITQSPKYLFRKEGQNVTLSCEQNLNHDAMYWYRQDPGQGLRLIYYSQIVNDFQKGDIAEGYSVSREKKESFPLTVTSAQKNPTAFYLCASSETIGSGANVLTFGAGSRLTVL.

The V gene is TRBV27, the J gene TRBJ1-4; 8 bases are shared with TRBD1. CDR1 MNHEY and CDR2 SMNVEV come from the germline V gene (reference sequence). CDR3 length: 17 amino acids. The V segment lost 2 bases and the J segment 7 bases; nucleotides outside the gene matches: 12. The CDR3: CASSLKYPQGAGEKLFF. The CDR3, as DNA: TGTGCCAGCAGTTTAAAATACCCCCAGGGGGCGGGTGAAAAACTGTTTTTT.